The next 14 T cell receptor beta chains were all read from a single sample in a study of blood T cell repertoires in COVID-19. Sequenced by immunoSEQ multiplex PCR; TCRdb stores in-frame clones only, minus some. The sample carries about 250,000 clones, more than 75% recorded once. The sequenced sample consisted of PBMCs or T cells enriched from blood (not recorded which). These receptors were taken from a man aged 35-49 years who had recovered from COVID-19.

The gene calls are TRBV15 and TRBJ1-6; D not certain. The germline V and J ends were trimmed by 1 base and 9 bases, with 4 bases remaining between them. From germline, CDR1 is LNHNV and CDR2 YYDKDF (reference sequence). The CDR3 is 12 residues long. The CDR3 DNA sequence: TGTGCCACCAGCAGAGGTAGTTCACCCCTCCACTTT. Its translation: CATSRGSSPLHF.

This rearrangement joins TRBV7-2 to TRBJ2-2, with 12 positions matching TRBD2. The CDR3 sequence is 17 residues long. V gave up 5 bases and J gave up 2 bases; unmatched junction bases: 6. The V gene's germline CDR1 is SGHTA and CDR2 FQGNSA. In nucleotides, the CDR3 is TGTGCCAGCAGCCTCGGACTAGCGGGGACTAACACCGGGGAGCTGTTTTTT. Its protein product is CASSLGLAGTNTGELFF.

The rearrangement joins TRBV5-1 to TRBJ2-7; D perhaps matches TRBD2 (6 bases). CDR3 length equals 13 residues. CDR1 SGHRS and CDR2 YFSETQ come from the germline V gene. Trimming removed 10 bases from V and 6 bases from J, with 20 bases in between. The CDR3 sequence: CAPWGGGRSEQYF. CDR3 sequence (DNA): TGCGCCCCCTGGGGAGGTGGGAGGTCCGAGCAGTACTTC.

The chain is built from TRBV7-8 and TRBJ2-4; maybe TRBD2 (6 bases). The germline gives CDR1 SGHVS, CDR2 FQNEAQ. V was cut by 5 bases and J by 4 bases, with 12 bases left in between. There are 14 residues in the CDR3. CDR3 sequence reads: CASSKGLTKNIQYF. In nucleotides, the CDR3 is TGTGCCAGCAGCAAGGGACTGACAAAAAACATTCAGTACTTC.

V usage is TRBV11-1 and J usage is TRBJ1-2; D is possibly TRBD1 (5 bases). V was pared by 5 bases and J by 4 bases, with 11 bases between. Germline V CDR1 and CDR2: SGHAT, FQDESV (reference sequence). CDR3 length equals 13 residues. CDR3 region: CASSREGSYGYTF. CDR3 in DNA: TGTGCCAGCAGCCGGGAGGGGAGCTATGGCTACACCTTC.

V gene TRBV10-3 combines with J gene TRBJ2-2; the match to TRBD2 covers 12 bases. This CDR3 is 16 amino acids long. Germline V CDR1 and CDR2: ENHRY, SYGVKD. After removal of 3 bases from V and 5 bases from J, the junction contained 4 bases not matched to a gene. CDR3 in DNA: TGTGCCATCAGTGAACGACTAGCGGGAGAAACCGGGGAGCTGTTTTTT. It encodes CAISERLAGETGELFF.

This chain uses TRBV30 with TRBJ2-5, with 12 bases identical to TRBD2. The CDR3 consists of 13 residues. Trimming at V came to 7 bases and at J to 5 bases, leaving 5 bases not matched to a gene. Germline V gives CDR1 GTSNPN, CDR2 SVGIG (reference sequence). DNA for the CDR3: TGTGCCTCCCGACTAGCGGGGGCCGAGACCCAGTACTTC. It yields the protein CASRLAGAETQYF.

V is TRBV4-1 and J is TRBJ2-5; tentative D call: TRBD2 (6 bases). In germline, CDR1 is MGHRA, CDR2 YSYEKL. Trimming shortened V by 4 bases and J by 2 bases, and 23 bases separated the two germline ends. The CDR3 contains 18 residues. CDR3 loop: CASSPPLATQILQETQYF. Here the CDR3 DNA reads TGCGCCAGCAGCCCACCACTAGCAACGCAAATCCTACAAGAGACCCAGTACTTC.

The CDR3: CASSLVVGGPTDTQYF. CDR3 coding DNA: TGTGCCAGCAGCTTAGTTGTGGGGGGGCCAACAGATACGCAGTATTTT. The rearrangement uses TRBV7-2 and TRBJ2-3; D may be TRBD2 (7 bases). V lost 1 base, J lost 3 bases, and 14 bases lay in between. Per the germline V gene, CDR1 is SGHTA and CDR2 is FQGNSA. The CDR3 is 16 amino acids.

This sequence joins TRBV3-1 (or the pseudogene TRBV3-2) and TRBJ1-4; tentative D call: TRBD1 (6 bases). The V end was cut by 4 bases, the J end by 4 bases, with 16 bases between. Germline V gene sequence: CDR1 LGHDT, CDR2 YNNKEL (reference sequence). CDR3 length: 16 residues. The CDR3 is CASSLRGAGFNEKLFF. DNA for the CDR3: TGTGCCAGCAGCCTTCGGGGGGCCGGCTTTAATGAAAAACTGTTTTTT.

The V and J genes are TRBV3-1 (or the pseudogene TRBV3-2) and TRBJ1-3, with a weak D call TRBD1 (5 bases). Germline lookup yields CDR1 LGHDT and CDR2 YNNKEL (reference sequence). This CDR3 has 20 residues. Trimming stripped 2 bases from V and 0 bases from J, with 23 bases between. The CDR3 DNA is TGTGCCAGCAGCCAACCCTACGCGGGGGGACGGGAAGACTCTGGAAACACCATATATTTT. Protein: CASSQPYAGGREDSGNTIYF.

CDR3 nucleotide sequence: TGTGCCATCCGCAGTGTTTCCACTGAAGCTTTCTTT. It specifies CAIRSVSTEAFF. This chain joins TRBV10-3 and TRBJ1-1; D call uncertain. There are 12 residues in the CDR3. Trimming removed 8 bases from V and 4 bases from J, with 11 bases in between. Germline assignment: CDR1 ENHRY and CDR2 SYGVKD.

The chain employs TRBV4-2 and TRBJ1-4, with TRBD1 identical over 9 bases. Unmatched junction bases numbered 4, after V lost 4 bases and J lost 1 base. The CDR3 extends over 16 amino acids. Per germline, CDR1 LGHNA and CDR2 YNFKEQ. DNA for the CDR3: TGTGCCAGCAGCCGGGGGGACAGGGAAACTAATGAAAAACTGTTTTTT. Translating gives CASSRGDRETNEKLFF.

The CDR3 loop is CASSPPAGNYGYTF. The CDR3 DNA reads TGTGCCAGCTCACCACCGGCGGGTAACTATGGCTACACCTTC. This chain joins TRBV18 and TRBJ1-2; D is uncertain. The V gene lost 0 bases and the J gene lost 1 base, with 6 bases spanning the gap. Germline CDR1 reads KGHSH; CDR2 reads LQKENI. The length of the CDR3 is 14 residues.